This passage covers 20 T cell receptor beta chains from one sample sequenced in a study of blood T cell repertoires in COVID-19. Repertoires were generated with immunoSEQ multiplex PCR, while TCRdb's copy carries only in-frame clones and drops some. The sample carries approximately 150,000 clones, about 79% recorded once. Sequenced material: peripheral blood. Every receptor here comes from a man aged 60 to 69 with active or convalescent COVID-19.

V and J are TRBV19 and TRBJ2-3; no clear D gene. Between the trimmed V and J ends, which lost 5 bases and 3 bases, there was a span of 6 bases. This CDR3 has 12 residues. Germline V gene lookup returns CDR1 LNHDA and CDR2 SQIVND (reference sequence). Here the CDR3 DNA reads TGTGCCAGTAGTCTCCGGACAGATACGCAGTATTTT. This translates into CASSLRTDTQYF.

The chain uses TRBV6-5 and TRBJ1-1; TRBD1 is a possible D gene (6 bases). Deletions cut 5 bases from V and 10 bases from J, with 11 bases between. Germline V gives CDR1 MNHEY, CDR2 SVGAGI. The CDR3 loop spans 11 amino acids. The CDR3 DNA reads TGTGCCAGCAGTACAGGGTTTACAGCTTTCTTT. Its translation: CASSTGFTAFF.

The chain links TRBV18 to TRBJ2-7; a weak D match, TRBD1 (5 bases). This CDR3 is 14 amino acids long. Germline CDR1 is KGHSH and CDR2 is LQKENI. Trimming took 3 bases from V and 3 from J, leaving 12 bases between them. The CDR3 DNA follows: TGTGCCAGCTCACCCCTAGACAGCTTCTACGAGCAGTACTTC. Translation gives CASSPLDSFYEQYF.

The V call is TRBV5-8, the J call TRBJ1-2; 8 bases agree with TRBD1. Germline CDR1 is SGHTS and CDR2 is YDEGEE. This CDR3 region has 14 residues. With V trimmed by 4 bases and J by 7 bases, 9 bases remained unmatched. This CDR3 is CASSPGTGLGGYTF. In nucleotides, the CDR3 is TGTGCCAGCAGCCCCGGGACAGGTCTCGGTGGCTACACCTTC.

This chain joins TRBV7-8 and TRBJ2-5; 8 bases match TRBD1. Germline lookup yields CDR1 SGHVS and CDR2 FQNEAQ. V shed 6 bases, J shed 2 bases, and the junction held 2 bases outside the gene matches. This CDR3 spans 13 amino acids. CDR3 amino acids: CASRGQAQETQYF. DNA for the CDR3: TGTGCCAGCAGGGGACAGGCTCAAGAGACCCAGTACTTC.

The CDR3 is CASSLTRQARNEKLFF. CDR3 nucleotide sequence: TGTGCCAGCAGCTTAACCCGACAGGCACGTAATGAAAAACTGTTTTTT. The chain recombines TRBV7-2 with TRBJ1-4, with D possibly being TRBD1 (6 bases). There are 16 residues in the CDR3. V was cut by 2 bases and J by 4 bases, with 14 bases left in between. The V gene's germline CDR1 is SGHTA and CDR2 FQGNSA.

This clone occurred a few times. The sample holds other DNA sequences that translate to the same CDR3. This chain uses TRBV6-5 with TRBJ1-1; maybe TRBD1 (6 bases). CDR3 length: 13 amino acids. Looked up from germline, CDR1 is MNHEY and CDR2 is SVGAGI. Trimming removed 8 bases at V and 4 bases at J, with 14 bases between. CDR3 sequence reads: CASRQQGVTEAFF. CDR3 coding DNA: TGTGCCAGCCGTCAACAGGGTGTCACTGAAGCTTTCTTT.

The chain recombines TRBV3-1 (or the pseudogene TRBV3-2) with TRBJ1-1, with 8 bases matching TRBD1. The CDR3 is 19 residues long. The V segment lost 4 bases and the J segment 7 bases; nucleotides outside the gene matches: 23. Germline V gene sequence: CDR1 LGHDT, CDR2 YNNKEL (reference sequence). The CDR3 coding sequence is TGTGCCAGCAGCCGGAAGACAGGGGCACCCGTGGGGGGCGAGGGTGAAGCTTTCTTT. This translates into CASSRKTGAPVGGEGEAFF.

Here the CDR3 reads CASWPWGLDTDTQYF. The CDR3 nucleotides read TGTGCCAGCTGGCCTTGGGGCCTAGACACAGATACGCAGTATTTT. The rearrangement joins TRBV3-1 (or the pseudogene TRBV3-2) to TRBJ2-3; tentatively, D is TRBD1 (5 bases). The CDR3 is made up of 15 amino acids. Germline V gene data show CDR1 as LGHDT and CDR2 as YNNKEL (reference sequence). Trimming took 8 bases from V and 2 from J, leaving 17 bases between them.

The chain is built from TRBV4-3 and TRBJ1-5, with a weak D call TRBD1 (6 bases). Trimming shortened V by 0 bases and J by 9 bases, and 12 bases separated the two germline ends. Germline loops: CDR1 LGHNA, CDR2 YSLEER. The CDR3 is 14 amino acids. The CDR3 region is CASSQEGQGTPQHF. For the CDR3, the DNA is TGCGCCAGCAGCCAAGAGGGCCAGGGGACGCCCCAGCATTTT.

This clone was observed a few times. The rearrangement links TRBV5-1 to TRBJ1-2, with 9 bases matching TRBD1. The CDR3 consists of 14 residues. J was trimmed by 1 base and V by 4 bases; bases with no gene match: 2. The V gene's germline CDR1 is SGHRS and CDR2 YFSETQ. CDR3 coding DNA: TGCGCCAGCAGCACGGACAGGGGTAACTATGGCTACACCTTC. Translation: CASSTDRGNYGYTF.

The genes are TRBV5-1 and TRBJ2-1; 8 nucleotides line up with TRBD1. CDR1 and CDR2 (germline): SGHRS, YFSETQ. With 7 bases clipped from V and 0 bases from J, the junction kept 3 bases outside the gene matches. CDR3 length: 14 residues. CDR3 amino acids: CASGGQGSYNEQFF. DNA for the CDR3: TGCGCCAGCGGAGGACAGGGCTCCTACAATGAGCAGTTCTTC. The complete variable domain, with remaining parts taken from reference TRBV5-1 and TRBJ2-1, reads KAGVTQTPRYLIKTRGQQVTLSCSPISGHRSVSWYQQTPGQGLQFLFEYFSETQRNKGNFPGRFSGRQFSNSRSEMNVSTLELGDSALYLCASGGQGSYNEQFFGPGTRLTVL.

This clone has a single count. This rearrangement joins TRBV7-2 to TRBJ1-2, with D perhaps TRBD1 (5 bases). V lost 5 bases and J lost 8, with 18 bases in between. CDR1 is SGHTA and CDR2 is FQGNSA in the germline V gene. The CDR3 length is 14 residues. CDR3 sequence reads: CASSQRTPGGGYTF. CDR3 DNA sequence: TGTGCCAGCAGCCAGCGGACCCCTGGGGGGGGCTACACCTTC.

This chain uses TRBV29-1 with TRBJ1-1, with TRBD1 identical over 9 bases. Germline CDR1 is SQVTM and CDR2 is ANQGSEA. The junction had 13 bases not matched to a gene; V was cut back by 5 bases and J by 3 bases. The CDR3 contains 16 residues. CDR3 sequence: CSVSLGQGISYTEAFF. CDR3 in DNA: TGCAGCGTTTCTTTAGGACAGGGGATTTCGTACACTGAAGCTTTCTTT.

The chain recombines TRBV7-9 with TRBJ1-2; the match to TRBD1 covers 7 bases. Germline loops: CDR1 SEHNR, CDR2 FQNEAQ (reference sequence). Unmatched junction bases numbered 6, after V lost 2 bases and J lost 6 bases. The CDR3 spans 14 residues. In DNA, the CDR3 is TGTGCCAGCAGCTTACCCGGGACAGATGATGGCTACACCTTC. Its protein product is CASSLPGTDDGYTF.

V usage is TRBV11-3 and J usage is TRBJ2-1; TRBD2 agrees at 8 bases. The CDR3 covers 15 residues. In germline, CDR1 is SGHNT, CDR2 YENEEA. With V trimmed by 3 bases and J by 5 bases, 6 bases remained unmatched. Written as DNA, the CDR3 is TGTGCCAGCAGCTTGATAGCGGGACCCAACAATGAGCAGTTCTTC. It yields the protein CASSLIAGPNNEQFF.

The chain links TRBV30 to TRBJ2-2; D is ambiguous. Trimming pared 0 bases from V and 6 bases from J, leaving 11 bases between. This CDR3 spans 14 amino acids. CDR1 GTSNPN and CDR2 SVGIG come from the germline V gene (reference sequence). The CDR3 nucleotides are TGTGCCTGGAGTGTAAGTCGGGTCGCCGGGGAGCTGTTTTTT. It yields the protein CAWSVSRVAGELFF.

V gene TRBV20-1 combines with J gene TRBJ1-1, with no clear D. V was clipped by 3 bases and J by 1 base, with 6 bases between them. The V gene's germline CDR1 is DFQATT and CDR2 SNEGSKA (reference sequence). The CDR3 covers 12 residues. The CDR3 spells CSASKQNTEAFF. In DNA form, the CDR3 reads TGCAGTGCTAGTAAGCAGAACACTGAAGCTTTCTTT.

The genes are TRBV10-3 and TRBJ1-1; no clear D. Trimming took off 2 bases at V and 4 bases at J, with 14 bases between the two ends. Germline CDR1 and CDR2: ENHRY and SYGVKD. The CDR3 is 15 residues long. This chain's CDR3 is CAISERGGLGTEAFF. CDR3 coding DNA: TGTGCCATCAGTGAGCGGGGAGGGTTGGGCACTGAAGCTTTCTTT.

The genes are TRBV20-1 and TRBJ2-1; D unclear. The CDR3 runs to 12 residues. Trimming left V 3 bases short and J 10 bases short, with 13 bases between. Germline CDR1 and CDR2: DFQATT and SNEGSKA (reference sequence). The CDR3 coding sequence is TGCAGTGCTAGTGAGGAGAGAAACGAGCAGTTCTTC. Translating gives CSASEERNEQFF.